The 22 T cell receptor beta chains presented below share a single source sample, sequenced in a study of cytomegalovirus exposure and HLA in healthy donors. The PCR made use of 60 Vbeta and 13 Jbeta primers. The method was immunoSEQ multiplex PCR; TCRdb's version includes in-frame clones alone and lacks a portion of them. The repertoire holds roughly 120,000 clones, about 76% seen once, with 3% to 4% in the top ten. Sequencing used PBMCs. The receptors were sampled from a woman aged 25 to 39 in good health and CMV-seronegative.

This clone has just a few counts. V gene TRBV7-9 combines with J gene TRBJ1-1; maybe TRBD1 (5 bases). This CDR3 has 12 residues. Looked up from germline, CDR1 is SEHNR and CDR2 is FQNEAQ (reference sequence). V gave up 5 bases and J gave up 7 bases, with 11 bases separating them. The chain's CDR3 is CASSPGGSEAFF. The CDR3 DNA follows: TGTGCCAGCAGCCCGGGGGGGAGTGAAGCTTTCTTT.

About this clone itself: This CDR3 is also generated by other DNA sequences in the sample. This chain joins TRBV28 and TRBJ1-5, with 10 bases identical to TRBD1. Germline V gene data show CDR1 as MDHEN and CDR2 as SYDVKM. The CDR3 sequence is 14 residues long. After removal of 4 bases from V and 4 bases from J, the junction contained 1 base not matched to a gene. CDR3 nucleotide sequence: TGTGCCAGCAGTTCGGGACAGGGGAATCAGCCCCAGCATTTT. It encodes CASSSGQGNQPQHF.

The rearrangement joins TRBV6-1 to TRBJ2-7; D is perhaps TRBD2 (6 bases). Trimming removed 1 base at V and 4 bases at J, with 11 bases between. CDR1 and CDR2 (germline): MNHNS, SASEGT. This CDR3 contains 14 residues. In nucleotides, the CDR3 is TGTGCCAGCAGTGAAGGAGGGACTCTTTACGAGCAGTACTTC. Translation gives CASSEGGTLYEQYF.

This chain links TRBV5-1 with TRBJ2-5; 10 nucleotides align to TRBD1. Matching the DNA end better, TRBJ2-7 makes the J call doubtful. CDR3 length: 14 residues. The germline gives CDR1 SGHRS, CDR2 YFSETQ. The CDR3 loop reads CASSLGTGGYEQYF. In DNA form, the CDR3 reads TGCGCCAGCAGCTTGGGGACAGGGGGCTACGAGCAGTACTTC.

The rearrangement joins TRBV19 to TRBJ2-1, with TRBD2 matching over 8 bases. Unmatched junction bases numbered 8, after V lost 6 bases and J lost 4 bases. The CDR3 runs 15 residues. From germline, CDR1 is LNHDA and CDR2 SQIVND (reference sequence). The CDR3 protein is CASSLTSGNYNEQFF. CDR3 coding DNA: TGTGCCAGTAGCCTAACTAGCGGAAATTACAATGAGCAGTTCTTC.

The chain employs TRBV7-2 and TRBJ2-5; 13 bases are a match to TRBD2. CDR3 size: 15 residues. J lost 5 bases, V lost 5 bases, and 5 bases had no gene match. The germline V gene has CDR1 SGHTA and CDR2 FQGNSA. As DNA, the CDR3 is TGTGCCAGCAGCAGAGGGACTAGCGGGACGGAGACCCAGTACTTC. Translation: CASSRGTSGTETQYF. Full variable domain (missing parts from reference TRBV7-2 and TRBJ2-5): GAGVSQSPSNKVTEKGKDVELRCDPISGHTALYWYRQSLGQGLEFLIYFQGNSAPDKSGLPSDRFSAERTGGSVSTLTIQRTQQEDSAVYLCASSRGTSGTETQYFGPGTRLLVL.

The chain has TRBV28 and TRBJ1-5, with a possible D match to TRBD1 (5 bases). The germline V gene encodes CDR1 MDHEN and CDR2 SYDVKM. CDR3 size: 16 residues. Trimming shortened V by 6 bases and J by 2 bases, and 17 bases separated the two germline ends. This CDR3 is CASSPGRGRGNQPQHF. DNA for the CDR3: TGTGCCAGCAGCCCAGGGCGGGGCAGGGGCAATCAGCCCCAGCATTTT.

The V call is TRBV28, the J call TRBJ1-4; 7 bases map to TRBD1. The V gene's germline CDR1 is MDHEN and CDR2 SYDVKM. This CDR3 is 15 amino acids long. V shed 6 bases and J 8 bases; nucleotides not matched to a gene: 12. The CDR3 spells CASREQGPATEKLFF. The CDR3 DNA follows: TGTGCCAGCAGGGAACAGGGGCCGGCTACGGAAAAACTGTTTTTT.

The chain joins TRBV5-6 to TRBJ2-1, with 7 nucleotides matching TRBD1. The germline V gene has CDR1 SGHDT and CDR2 YYEEEE. This CDR3 region has 17 residues. The junction had 14 bases not matched to a gene; V was cut back by 2 bases and J by 6 bases. CDR3 loop: CASSFRRTGAPINEQFF. CDR3 DNA sequence: TGTGCCAGCAGCTTCCGCAGGACAGGCGCCCCTATCAATGAGCAGTTCTTC. The full variable domain, completed using reference TRBV5-6 and TRBJ2-1, is DAGVTQSPTHLIKTRGQQVTLRCSPKSGHDTVSWYQQALGQGPQFIFQYYEEEERQRGNFPDRFSGHQFPNYSSELNVNALLLGDSALYLCASSFRRTGAPINEQFFGPGTRLTVL.

This chain uses TRBV27 with TRBJ2-1; 7 nucleotides line up with TRBD2. This CDR3 has 15 amino acids. J gave up 5 bases and V 6 bases, and 10 bases lay outside the gene matches. Germline V gives CDR1 MNHEY, CDR2 SMNVEV (reference sequence). The CDR3 DNA follows: TGTGCCAGCAGCCCCCCGGCTAGCGGAAACAATGAGCAGTTCTTC. Protein: CASSPPASGNNEQFF.

The gene calls are TRBV7-9 and TRBJ1-2; the D is unclear. Germline CDR1 and CDR2: SEHNR and FQNEAQ (reference sequence). CDR3 size: 16 residues. Between the trimmed V and J ends, which lost 2 bases and 3 bases, there was a span of 16 bases. CDR3 in DNA: TGTGCCAGCAGCTTAAGCACGGTCCTCCTAGACTATGGCTACACCTTC. It is translated as CASSLSTVLLDYGYTF.

This clone was observed a handful of times. This sequence joins TRBV5-1 and TRBJ2-7; TRBD2 matches 11 bases. The CDR3 is made up of 16 amino acids. V was clipped by 0 bases and J by 6 bases; unmatched bases: 8. Germline loops: CDR1 SGHRS, CDR2 YFSETQ. In nucleotides, the CDR3 is TGCGCCAGCAGCTTGGCCTCTAGCGGGGGGATGAGCGAGCAGTACTTC. Its translation is CASSLASSGGMSEQYF.

In its sample, this clone was seen a few times. The rearrangement uses TRBV9 and TRBJ2-7; TRBD1 matches 7 bases. CDR3 length: 14 amino acids. The V gene end was trimmed by 3 bases and the J gene end by 5 bases; junction bases not matched to a gene: 8. Germline V CDR1 and CDR2: SGDLS, YYNGEE. Here the CDR3 DNA reads TGTGCCAGCAGCGAGGGACAGACCAGCCACGAGCAGTACTTC. As protein: CASSEGQTSHEQYF.

The CDR3 loop reads CASSSTTGNYGYTF. The CDR3 DNA is TGCGCCAGCTCCTCCACCACGGGTAACTATGGCTACACCTTC. The J gene is TRBJ1-2, the V gene TRBV5-1; D is undetermined. The V end was cut by 7 bases, the J end by 1 base, with 14 bases between. Germline loops: CDR1 SGHRS, CDR2 YFSETQ. The CDR3 covers 14 residues.

This clone was counted a single time. The rearrangement joins TRBV25-1 to TRBJ1-4, with TRBD1 as a possible D gene (5 bases). The germline V and J ends were trimmed by 3 bases and 8 bases, with 19 bases remaining between them. The V gene's germline CDR1 is MGHDK and CDR2 SYGVNS. The CDR3 extends over 16 amino acids. The CDR3 DNA reads TGTGCCAGCAGTGACCATCCTGGCAGGGTGCTCGAAAAACTGTTTTTT. This sequence encodes CASSDHPGRVLEKLFF. The full variable domain, completed using reference TRBV25-1 and TRBJ1-4, is EADIYQTPRYLVIGTGKKITLECSQTMGHDKMYWYQQDPGMELHLIHYSYGVNSTEKGDLSSESTVSRIRTEHFPLTLESARPSHTSQYLCASSDHPGRVLEKLFFGSGTQLSVL.

The rearrangement links TRBV27 to TRBJ2-5; D might be TRBD2 (5 bases). The V and J ends lost 1 base and 3 bases respectively, with 12 bases between them. In germline, CDR1 is MNHEY, CDR2 SMNVEV (reference sequence). The CDR3 loop spans 15 amino acids. CDR3 in DNA: TGTGCCAGCAGTTTATTTCCGGGGAGCAAAGAGACCCAGTACTTC. This sequence encodes CASSLFPGSKETQYF.

The chain is built from TRBV27 and TRBJ2-5; TRBD2 matches at 8 bases. Germline V gene data show CDR1 as MNHEY and CDR2 as SMNVEV (reference sequence). V was clipped by 4 bases and J by 0 bases; unmatched bases: 13. The CDR3 sequence is 18 residues long. As DNA, the CDR3 is TGTGCCAGCAGTTCAGGGTACGGGAGGGCCGCGAACCAAGAGACCCAGTACTTC. This translates into CASSSGYGRAANQETQYF.

CDR3 protein: CASRTTPGVSGAKNIQYF. CDR3 coding DNA: TGTGCCAGCAGAACTACCCCGGGAGTCTCAGGCGCCAAAAACATTCAGTACTTC. This chain connects TRBV27 to TRBJ2-4; D might be TRBD2 (6 bases). Germline V gene data show CDR1 as MNHEY and CDR2 as SMNVEV (reference sequence). V shed 6 bases and J shed 1 base, with 22 bases lying between them. CDR3 length: 18 residues.

This clone was seen a single time. The chain has TRBV9 and TRBJ1-1; D call uncertain. V gave up 2 bases and J gave up 5 bases, with 13 bases separating them. The CDR3 consists of 14 residues. Germline V gene sequence: CDR1 SGDLS, CDR2 YYNGEE. The CDR3 DNA sequence: TGTGCCAGCAGCGTGTCCCCTCGAGGGACTGAAGCTTTCTTT. It codes for CASSVSPRGTEAFF.

Within the sample, this clone is medium-sized. The chain recombines TRBV4-1 with TRBJ2-7, with 7 bases that match TRBD2. V gave up 1 base and J gave up 7 bases; unmatched junction bases: 13. This CDR3 has 16 amino acids. Germline V gives CDR1 MGHRA, CDR2 YSYEKL. The CDR3 sequence is CASSQALAGAQREQYF. CDR3 coding DNA: TGCGCCAGCAGCCAAGCGCTTGCGGGAGCCCAGCGGGAGCAGTACTTC.

This clone was counted once. As DNA, the CDR3 is TGTGCCAGCAGCTCCGGGGGACAGGGTAACACTGAAGCTTTCTTT. It translates to CASSSGGQGNTEAFF. J is TRBJ1-1 and V is TRBV11-3, with 9 bases that match TRBD1. Germline V gene data show CDR1 as SGHNT and CDR2 as YENEEA. The CDR3 totals 15 residues. J was trimmed by 2 bases and V by 4 bases; bases with no gene match: 5. The full variable domain, completed using reference TRBV11-3 and TRBJ1-1, is EAGVVQSPRYKIIEKKQPVAFWCNPISGHNTLYWYLQNLGQGPELLIRYENEEAVDDSQLPKDRFSAERLKGVDSTLKIQPAELGDSAVYLCASSSGGQGNTEAFFGQGTRLTVV.

This chain joins TRBV19 and TRBJ2-1, with TRBD2 as a possible D gene (6 bases). Germline V CDR1 and CDR2: LNHDA, SQIVND (reference sequence). V was trimmed by 10 bases and J by 6 bases, leaving 22 bases between them. The CDR3 is 15 amino acids. The CDR3 DNA sequence: TGTGCCACCTCACCCGGGACTTCCCCAACCAATGAGCAGTTCTTC. Translation: CATSPGTSPTNEQFF. The full variable domain, its missing parts supplied by reference TRBV19 and TRBJ2-1, is DGGITQSPKYLFRKEGQNVTLSCEQNLNHDAMYWYRQDPGQGLRLIYYSQIVNDFQKGDIAEGYSVSREKKESFPLTVTSAQKNPTAFYLCATSPGTSPTNEQFFGPGTRLTVL.